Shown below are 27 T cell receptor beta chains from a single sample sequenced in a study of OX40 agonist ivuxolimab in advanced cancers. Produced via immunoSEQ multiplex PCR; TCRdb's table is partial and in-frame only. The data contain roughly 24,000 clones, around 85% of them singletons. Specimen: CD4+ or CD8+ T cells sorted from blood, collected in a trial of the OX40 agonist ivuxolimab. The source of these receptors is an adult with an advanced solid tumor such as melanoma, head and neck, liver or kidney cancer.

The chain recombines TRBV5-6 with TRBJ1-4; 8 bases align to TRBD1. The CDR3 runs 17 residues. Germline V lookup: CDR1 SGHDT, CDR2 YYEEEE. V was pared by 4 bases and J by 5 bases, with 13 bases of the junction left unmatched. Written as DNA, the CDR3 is TGTGCCAGCAGCCTCCGGACAGGGACTAACATAAATGAAAAACTGTTTTTT. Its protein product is CASSLRTGTNINEKLFF. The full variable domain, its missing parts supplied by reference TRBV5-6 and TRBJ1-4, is DAGVTQSPTHLIKTRGQQVTLRCSPKSGHDTVSWYQQALGQGPQFIFQYYEEEERQRGNFPDRFSGHQFPNYSSELNVNALLLGDSALYLCASSLRTGTNINEKLFFGSGTQLSVL.

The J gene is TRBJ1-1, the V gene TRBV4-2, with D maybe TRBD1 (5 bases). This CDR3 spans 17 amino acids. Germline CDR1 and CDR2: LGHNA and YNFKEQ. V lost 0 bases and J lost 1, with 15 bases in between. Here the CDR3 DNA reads TGTGCCAGCAGCCAAGAAGAGTTGGGGCGGGGGAACACTGAAGCTTTCTTT. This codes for CASSQEELGRGNTEAFF.

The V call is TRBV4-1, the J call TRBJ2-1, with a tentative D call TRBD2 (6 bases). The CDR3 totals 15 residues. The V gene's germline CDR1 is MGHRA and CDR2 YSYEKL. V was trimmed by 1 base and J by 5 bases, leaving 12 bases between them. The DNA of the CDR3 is TGCGCCAGCAGCCAAGTATTTAAGCGGGACAATGAGCAGTTCTTC. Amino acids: CASSQVFKRDNEQFF.

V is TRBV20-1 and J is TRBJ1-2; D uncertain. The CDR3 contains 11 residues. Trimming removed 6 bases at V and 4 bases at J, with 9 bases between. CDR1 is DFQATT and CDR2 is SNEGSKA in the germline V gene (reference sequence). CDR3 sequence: CSATSGYGYTF. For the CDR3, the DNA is TGCAGTGCAACCAGCGGCTATGGCTACACCTTC.

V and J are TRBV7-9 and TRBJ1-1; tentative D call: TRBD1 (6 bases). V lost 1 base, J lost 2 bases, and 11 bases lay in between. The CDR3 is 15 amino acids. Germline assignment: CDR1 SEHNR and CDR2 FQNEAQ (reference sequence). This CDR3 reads CASSLEWTVNTEAFF. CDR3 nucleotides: TGTGCCAGCAGCTTAGAGTGGACAGTTAACACTGAAGCTTTCTTT.

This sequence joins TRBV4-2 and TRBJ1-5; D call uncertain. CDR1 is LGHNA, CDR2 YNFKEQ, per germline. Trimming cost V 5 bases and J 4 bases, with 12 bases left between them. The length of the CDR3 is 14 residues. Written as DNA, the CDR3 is TGTGCCAGCAGCTTGGCCCCCGGGAATCAGCCCCAGCATTTT. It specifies CASSLAPGNQPQHF.

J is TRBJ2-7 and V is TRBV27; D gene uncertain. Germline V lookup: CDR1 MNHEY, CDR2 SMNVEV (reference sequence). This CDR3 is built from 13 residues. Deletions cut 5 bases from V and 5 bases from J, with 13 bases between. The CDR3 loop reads CASSPPDRNEQYF. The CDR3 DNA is TGTGCCAGCAGTCCTCCTGATCGGAACGAGCAGTACTTC.

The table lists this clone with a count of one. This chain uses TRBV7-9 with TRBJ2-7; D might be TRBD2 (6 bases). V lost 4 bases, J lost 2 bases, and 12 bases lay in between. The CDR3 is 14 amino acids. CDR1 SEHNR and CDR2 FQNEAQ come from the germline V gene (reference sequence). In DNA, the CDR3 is TGTGCCAGCAGCTACCGGGACTTCACCTACGAGCAGTACTTC. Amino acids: CASSYRDFTYEQYF. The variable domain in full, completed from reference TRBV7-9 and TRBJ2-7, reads DTGVSQNPRHKITKRGQNVTFRCDPISEHNRLYWYRQTLGQGPEFLTYFQNEAQLEKSRLLSDRFSAERPKGSFSTLEIQRTEQGDSAMYLCASSYRDFTYEQYFGPGTRLTVT.

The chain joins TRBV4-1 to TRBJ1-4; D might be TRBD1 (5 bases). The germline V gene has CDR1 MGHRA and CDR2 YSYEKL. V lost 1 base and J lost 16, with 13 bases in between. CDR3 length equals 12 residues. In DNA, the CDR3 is TGCGCCAGCAGCCAAGTGGGGGGGGAATCGTTTTTT. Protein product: CASSQVGGESFF.

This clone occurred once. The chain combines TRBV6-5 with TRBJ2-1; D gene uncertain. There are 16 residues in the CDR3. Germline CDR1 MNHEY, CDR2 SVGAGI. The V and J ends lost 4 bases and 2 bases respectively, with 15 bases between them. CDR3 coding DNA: TGTGCCAGCAGTTTACACGGAGTACCAGCCTACAATGAGCAGTTCTTC. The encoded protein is CASSLHGVPAYNEQFF.

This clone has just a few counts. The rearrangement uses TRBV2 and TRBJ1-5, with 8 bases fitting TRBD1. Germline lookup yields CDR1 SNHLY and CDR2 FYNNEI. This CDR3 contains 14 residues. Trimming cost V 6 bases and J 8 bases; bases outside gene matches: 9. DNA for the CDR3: TGTGCCAGCAGGCGGACAGGGAGCGGAGAGCCCCAGCATTTT. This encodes CASRRTGSGEPQHF.

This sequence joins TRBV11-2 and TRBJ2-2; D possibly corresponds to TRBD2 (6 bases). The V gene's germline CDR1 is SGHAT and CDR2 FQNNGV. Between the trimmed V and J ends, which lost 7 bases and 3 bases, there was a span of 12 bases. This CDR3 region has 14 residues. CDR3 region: CASTERAYTGELFF. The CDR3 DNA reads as TGTGCCAGCACCGAGCGGGCCTACACCGGGGAGCTGTTTTTT.

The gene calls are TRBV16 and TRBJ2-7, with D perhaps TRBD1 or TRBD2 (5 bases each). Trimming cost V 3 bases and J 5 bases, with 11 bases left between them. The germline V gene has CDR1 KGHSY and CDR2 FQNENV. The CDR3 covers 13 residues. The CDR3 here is CASSHGGANEQYF. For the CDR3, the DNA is TGTGCCAGCAGCCATGGGGGTGCCAACGAGCAGTACTTC.

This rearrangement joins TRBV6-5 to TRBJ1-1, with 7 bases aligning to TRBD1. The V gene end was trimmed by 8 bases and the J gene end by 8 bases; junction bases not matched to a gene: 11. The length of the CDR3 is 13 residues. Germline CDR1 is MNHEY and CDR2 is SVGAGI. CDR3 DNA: TGTGCCAGCGGGGCAGGGGGATTAAGGGAAGCTTTCTTT. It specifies CASGAGGLREAFF.

The CDR3 sequence is CASRSQGQGENEKLFF. The DNA of the CDR3 is TGTGCAAGTCGCTCACAAGGACAGGGCGAAAATGAAAAACTGTTTTTT. The chain combines TRBV12-2 with TRBJ1-4; the D call of TRBD1 is as the table states it, not checked on the DNA. TRBV12-2 is annotated as a pseudogene. CDR3 length: 16 residues.

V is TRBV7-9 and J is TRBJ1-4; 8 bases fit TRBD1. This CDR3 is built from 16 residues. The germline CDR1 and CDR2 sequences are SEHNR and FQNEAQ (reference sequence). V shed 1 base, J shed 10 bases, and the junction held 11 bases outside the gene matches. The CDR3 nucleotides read TGTGCCAGCAGCTTAGGAGGGGCAGGGGGCCTTTCAAAACTGTTTTTT. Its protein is CASSLGGAGGLSKLFF.

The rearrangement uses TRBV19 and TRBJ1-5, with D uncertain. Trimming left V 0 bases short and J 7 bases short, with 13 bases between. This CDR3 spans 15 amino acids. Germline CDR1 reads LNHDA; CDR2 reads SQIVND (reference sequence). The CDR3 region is CASSIDGGHEQPQHF. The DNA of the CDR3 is TGTGCCAGTAGTATAGATGGCGGTCACGAGCAGCCCCAGCATTTT.

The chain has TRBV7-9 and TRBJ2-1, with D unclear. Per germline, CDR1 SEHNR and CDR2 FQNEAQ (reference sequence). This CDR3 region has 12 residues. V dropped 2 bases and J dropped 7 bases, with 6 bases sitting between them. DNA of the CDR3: TGTGCCAGCAGCTTATCTTCTAATGAGCAGTTCTTC. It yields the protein CASSLSSNEQFF.

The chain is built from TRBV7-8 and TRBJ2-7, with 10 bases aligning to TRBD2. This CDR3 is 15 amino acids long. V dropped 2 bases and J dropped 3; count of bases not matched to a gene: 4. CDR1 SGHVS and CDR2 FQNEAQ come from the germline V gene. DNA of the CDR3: TGTGCCAGCAGCTTAAGCGGGGGGGCTTTCTACGAGCAGTACTTC. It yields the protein CASSLSGGAFYEQYF.

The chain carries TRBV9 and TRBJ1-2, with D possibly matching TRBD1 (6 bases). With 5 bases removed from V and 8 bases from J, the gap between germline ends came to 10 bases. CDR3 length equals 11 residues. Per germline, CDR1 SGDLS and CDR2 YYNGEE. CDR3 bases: TGTGCCAGCAGAGGGGACAAAGGCTACACCTTC. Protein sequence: CASRGDKGYTF. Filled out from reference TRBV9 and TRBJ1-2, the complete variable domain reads DSGVTQTPKHLITATGQRVTLRCSPRSGDLSVYWYQQSLDQGLQFLIQYYNGEERAKGNILERFSAQQFPDLHSELNLSSLELGDSALYFCASRGDKGYTFGSGTRLTVV.

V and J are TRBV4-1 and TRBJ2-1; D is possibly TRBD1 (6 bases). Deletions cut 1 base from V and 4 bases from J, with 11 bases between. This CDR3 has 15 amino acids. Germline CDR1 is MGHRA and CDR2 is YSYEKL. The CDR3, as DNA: TGCGCCAGCAGCCAAGTTTCAGGGGAATACAATGAGCAGTTCTTC. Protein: CASSQVSGEYNEQFF.

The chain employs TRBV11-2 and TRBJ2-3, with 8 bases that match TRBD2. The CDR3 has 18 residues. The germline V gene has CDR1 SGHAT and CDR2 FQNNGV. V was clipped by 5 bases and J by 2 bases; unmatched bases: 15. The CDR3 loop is CASSEGPQRGSVTDTQYF. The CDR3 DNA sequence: TGTGCCAGCAGCGAAGGCCCCCAGCGGGGGTCGGTCACAGATACGCAGTATTTT.

CDR3 protein: CSARGFMNTEAFF. CDR3 nucleotide sequence: TGCAGCGCCAGGGGCTTCATGAACACTGAAGCTTTCTTT. This sequence joins TRBV29-1 and TRBJ1-1, with a possible D match to TRBD1 (6 bases). This CDR3 region has 13 residues. Trimming left V 7 bases short and J 0 bases short, with 12 bases between. Germline CDR1 reads SQVTM; CDR2 reads ANQGSEA. The variable domain in full, with the rest retrieved from reference TRBV29-1 and TRBJ1-1, is SAVISQKPSRDICQRGTSLTIQCQVDSQVTMMFWYRQQPGQSLTLIATANQGSEATYESGFVIDKFPISRPNLTFSTLTVSNMSPEDSSIYLCSARGFMNTEAFFGQGTRLTVV.

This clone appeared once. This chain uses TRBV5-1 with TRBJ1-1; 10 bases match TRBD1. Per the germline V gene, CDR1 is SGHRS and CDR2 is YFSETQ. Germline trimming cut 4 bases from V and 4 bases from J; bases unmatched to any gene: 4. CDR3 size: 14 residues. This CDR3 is CASSADRGGTEAFF. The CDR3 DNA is TGCGCCAGCAGCGCGGACAGGGGGGGCACTGAAGCTTTCTTT.

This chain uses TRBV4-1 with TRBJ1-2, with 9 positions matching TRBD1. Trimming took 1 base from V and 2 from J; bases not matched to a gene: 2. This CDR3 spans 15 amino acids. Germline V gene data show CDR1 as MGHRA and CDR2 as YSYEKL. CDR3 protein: CASSQGDRVNYGYTF. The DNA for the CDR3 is TGCGCCAGCAGCCAAGGGGACAGGGTGAACTATGGCTACACCTTC.

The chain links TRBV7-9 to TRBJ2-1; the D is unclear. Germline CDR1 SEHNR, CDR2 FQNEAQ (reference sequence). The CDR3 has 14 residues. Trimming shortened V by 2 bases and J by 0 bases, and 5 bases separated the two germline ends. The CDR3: CASSLTGSYNEQFF. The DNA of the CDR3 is TGTGCCAGCAGCTTAACGGGCTCCTACAATGAGCAGTTCTTC.

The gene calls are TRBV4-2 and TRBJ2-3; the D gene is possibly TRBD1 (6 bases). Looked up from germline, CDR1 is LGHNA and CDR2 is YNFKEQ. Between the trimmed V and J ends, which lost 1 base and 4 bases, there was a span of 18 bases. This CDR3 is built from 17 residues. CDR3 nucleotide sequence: TGTGCCAGCAGCCAAGTCCTCGCCGGACAGCTGGCAGATACGCAGTATTTT. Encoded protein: CASSQVLAGQLADTQYF.